This T cell receptor beta chain comes out of a study of T cells in Graves' hyperthyroidism and ophthalmopathy. Study results and caveats: Ophthalmopathy and stable hyperthyroidism were told apart by a 13 V-J model.

Pregnant or lactating patients were excluded, as were those with uncontrolled infection or other autoimmune disease. Amplified TCR beta CDR3 regions derived from RNA transcripts. When the TCR CDR3 underwent first-round RT-PCR, the HTBI primer set was used. TCRdb re-analysed the multiplex PCR reads in MiXCR, keeping a single row per CDR3 protein. The table shows about 570,000 distinct CDR3 sequences, with roughly 50% occurring only once. Notes on this clonotype: As yet, its antigen is unknown.

V lost 5 bases to trimming and J lost 4 bases; unmatched junction nucleotides: 3. The CDR3 consists of 14 residues. Germline V gene lookup returns CDR1 SGHAT and CDR2 FQNNGV. The V and J genes are TRBV11-2 and TRBJ2-2; 8 positions agree with TRBD1. This TCR derives from an adult woman with Graves' disease, either hyperthyroidism or ophthalmopathy (not recorded which). Source material: peripheral blood or thyroid tissue (not recorded which). CDR3 coding DNA: TGTGCCAGCAGCAGGGACAGGAGCACCGGGGAGCTGTTTTTT. It yields the protein CASSRDRSTGELFF.